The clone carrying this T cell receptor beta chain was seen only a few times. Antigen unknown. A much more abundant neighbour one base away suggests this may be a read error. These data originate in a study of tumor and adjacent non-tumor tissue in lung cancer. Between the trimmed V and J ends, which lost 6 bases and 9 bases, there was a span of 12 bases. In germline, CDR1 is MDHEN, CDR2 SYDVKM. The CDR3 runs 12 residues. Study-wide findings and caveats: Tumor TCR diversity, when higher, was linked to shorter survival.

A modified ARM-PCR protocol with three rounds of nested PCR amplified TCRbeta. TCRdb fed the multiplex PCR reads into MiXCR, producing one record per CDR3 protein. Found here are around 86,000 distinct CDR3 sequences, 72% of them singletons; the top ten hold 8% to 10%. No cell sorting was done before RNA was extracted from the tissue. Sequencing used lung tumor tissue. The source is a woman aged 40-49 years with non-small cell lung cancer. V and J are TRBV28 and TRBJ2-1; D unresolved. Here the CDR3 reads CASSPHVPEQFF. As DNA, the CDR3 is TGTGCCAGCAGCCCCCACGTTCCTGAGCAGTTCTTC. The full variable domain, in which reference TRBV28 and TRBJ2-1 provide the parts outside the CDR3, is DVKVTQSSRYLVKRTGEKVFLECVQDMDHENMFWYRQDPGLGLRLIYFSYDVKMKEKGDIPEGYSVSREKKERFSLILESASTNQTSMYLCASSPHVPEQFFGPGTRLTVL.